The 17 T cell receptor beta chains below come from one sample, sequenced in a study of regulatory T cells in long-lasting Graves disease. iRepertoire HTBI primers and Arm-PCR of CDR3 regions built TCR beta libraries. MiXCR was run by TCRdb on the multiplex PCR reads, yielding one entry per CDR3 protein. The table lists approximately 290,000 distinct CDR3 sequences, around 20% of them singletons. Time point here: persistent/refractory GD, antithyroid drugs over 5 years with positive TRAb. The TCR library was made from RNA that had been extracted from PBMCs in TRIzol. Material: peripheral blood mononuclear cells (PBMCs), obtained when the disease was refractory, from a patient treated with antithyroid drugs. These receptor sequences come from a female donor with Graves disease.

For the CDR3, the DNA is TGTGCCAGCAGCCTGGGGACCCCCCACGAGACCCAGTACTTC. It translates to CASSLGTPHETQYF. The chain joins TRBV3-1 to TRBJ2-5, with D perhaps TRBD1 or TRBD2 (5 bases each). This CDR3 region has 14 residues. Looked up from germline, CDR1 is LGHDT and CDR2 is YNNKEL (reference sequence). V lost 4 bases, J lost 5 bases, and 14 bases lay in between.

This clonotype was counted many times. J is TRBJ2-7 and V is TRBV28, with D unclear. Germline CDR1 and CDR2: MDHEN and SYDVKM. Trimming took 5 bases from V and 5 from J, leaving 10 bases between them. The CDR3 extends over 12 amino acids. The chain's CDR3 is CASSPNDDEQYF. CDR3 in DNA: TGTGCCAGCAGTCCGAACGACGACGAGCAGTACTTC.

This clonotype was picked up a small number of times. This sequence joins TRBV7-2 and TRBJ1-4; D is ambiguous. Germline CDR1 SGHTA, CDR2 FQGNSA. This CDR3 is built from 14 residues. V was trimmed by 0 bases and J by 5 bases, leaving 7 bases between them. CDR3 residues: CASSLASRNEKLFF. The CDR3 DNA is TGTGCCAGCAGCTTAGCGTCCAGAAATGAAAAACTGTTTTTT.

V gene TRBV12-3 or TRBV12-4 combines with J gene TRBJ1-2, with 7 bases identical to TRBD1. Unmatched junction bases numbered 3, after V lost 1 base and J lost 7 bases. CDR3 size: 13 residues. CDR3 sequence (DNA): TGTGCCAGCAGTTTAGAGGGGGCGTCTGGCTACACCTTC. It is translated as CASSLEGASGYTF.

This clonotype was counted many times. This chain's CDR3 is CASRPGRAQETQYF. In DNA, the CDR3 is TGTGCCAGCAGACCAGGACGGGCCCAAGAGACCCAGTACTTC. The rearrangement links TRBV7-2 to TRBJ2-5; D is unclear. The CDR3 length is 14 residues. V shed 6 bases and J shed 1 base, with 12 bases lying between them. The germline V gene has CDR1 SGHTA and CDR2 FQGNSA. Full variable domain (rest looked up from reference TRBV7-2 and TRBJ2-5): GAGVSQSPSNKVTEKGKDVELRCDPISGHTALYWYRQSLGQGLEFLIYFQGNSAPDKSGLPSDRFSAERTGGSVSTLTIQRTQQEDSAVYLCASRPGRAQETQYFGPGTRLLVL.

Ten or more counts support this clonotype. This CDR3 reads CASSSHRDRGVYEQYF. CDR3 coding DNA: TGTGCCAGCAGTTCACACCGGGACAGGGGCGTATACGAGCAGTACTTC. This chain joins TRBV28 and TRBJ2-7; 10 positions match TRBD1. Germline CDR1 and CDR2: MDHEN and SYDVKM. J was trimmed by 4 bases and V by 4 bases; bases with no gene match: 10. This CDR3 region has 16 residues.

This clonotype was picked up many times. The rearrangement uses TRBV28 and TRBJ1-1; D perhaps matches TRBD1 (6 bases). Germline-derived CDR1 and CDR2 are MDHEN and SYDVKM. V lost 8 bases to trimming and J lost 4 bases, with 14 bases between them. The CDR3 sequence is 13 residues long. CDR3 amino acids: CASALMTGTEAFF. CDR3 nucleotides: TGTGCCAGCGCGCTGATGACAGGCACTGAAGCTTTCTTT.

This clonotype was detected ten times or more. This chain links TRBV6-5 with TRBJ2-5; D perhaps matches TRBD2 (6 bases). V shed 2 bases and J shed 4 bases, with 8 bases lying between them. The CDR3 runs to 13 residues. Germline V gives CDR1 MNHEY, CDR2 SVGAGI. CDR3: CASSYLGRETQYF. DNA for the CDR3: TGTGCCAGCAGTTACCTCGGGAGAGAGACCCAGTACTTC.

This clonotype has only a few counts. The chain combines TRBV10-3 with TRBJ2-7, with 8 bases lining up with TRBD1. Germline loops: CDR1 ENHRY, CDR2 SYGVKD. The CDR3 is 14 residues long. Trimming removed 3 bases from V and 4 bases from J; junction bases left unmatched: 5. The CDR3 DNA reads as TGTGCCATCAGTGACCAGGGGGCGACTTACGAGCAGTACTTC. It yields the protein CAISDQGATYEQYF.

This clonotype was seen only a few times. At one end the junction does not follow the germline gene, possibly because of a read error. This rearrangement joins TRBV3-1 to TRBJ2-2; possibly TRBD2 for D (6 bases). Germline CDR1 and CDR2: LGHDT and YNNKEL (reference sequence). This CDR3 comprises 13 residues. The CDR3 region has the DNA TGTGCCGGCAGCCAAGCGGGCACCGGGGAGCTGTTTTTT. Translating gives CAGSQAGTGELFF.

This clonotype was found a few times. This chain connects TRBV5-1 to TRBJ1-6; D uncertain. Trimming pared 1 base from V and 8 bases from J, leaving 13 bases between. The CDR3 has 15 amino acids. CDR1 and CDR2 from the germline V gene are SGHRS and YFSETQ. The CDR3: CASSLFAGMDSPLHF. In DNA, the CDR3 is TGCGCCAGCAGCTTGTTCGCCGGGATGGATTCACCCCTCCACTTT. The full variable domain, in which reference TRBV5-1 and TRBJ1-6 provide the parts outside the CDR3, is KAGVTQTPRYLIKTRGQQVTLSCSPISGHRSVSWYQQTPGQGLQFLFEYFSETQRNKGNFPGRFSGRQFSNSRSEMNVSTLELGDSALYLCASSLFAGMDSPLHFGNGTRLTVT.

This clonotype appeared a few times. The V call is TRBV6-1, the J call TRBJ2-2; 9 bases line up with TRBD2. Germline V lookup: CDR1 MNHNS, CDR2 SASEGT. J was trimmed by 4 bases and V by 2 bases; bases with no gene match: 2. This CDR3 contains 15 residues. CDR3 bases: TGTGCCAGCAGTGAACTAGCGGGAATCACCGGGGAGCTGTTTTTT. It translates to CASSELAGITGELFF.

CDR3 bases: TGTGCCAGCAGTCCGAGACAGGGCGGGGGCAATCAGCCCCAGCATTTT. Translating it yields CASSPRQGGGNQPQHF. The chain couples TRBV27 to TRBJ1-5; TRBD1 aligns across 7 bases. Germline assignment: CDR1 MNHEY and CDR2 SMNVEV (reference sequence). The length of the CDR3 is 16 residues. V shed 5 bases and J 2 bases; nucleotides not matched to a gene: 9.

The chain employs TRBV7-2 and TRBJ1-1, with D possibly TRBD1 on 6 matching bases. The CDR3 consists of 14 residues. V shed 4 bases and J shed 3 bases, with 12 bases lying between them. The germline V gene encodes CDR1 SGHTA and CDR2 FQGNSA. The CDR3 region is CASSSQGLDTEAFF. The CDR3 coding sequence is TGTGCCAGCAGCTCACAGGGACTGGACACTGAAGCTTTCTTT.

This clonotype was seen at least ten times. CDR3 amino acids: CAISESKGPPYEQYF. The CDR3 DNA sequence: TGTGCCATCAGTGAGTCGAAGGGTCCCCCCTACGAGCAGTACTTC. J is TRBJ2-7 and V is TRBV10-3; D is unclear. This CDR3 contains 15 residues. Germline V gives CDR1 ENHRY, CDR2 SYGVKD. V was clipped by 0 bases and J by 2 bases, with 11 bases between them.

This clonotype was seen repeatedly, ten times or more. The J gene is TRBJ2-7, the V gene TRBV20-1, with TRBD2 matching 7 bases. V was pared by 3 bases and J by 3 bases, with 14 bases of the junction left unmatched. CDR1 and CDR2 (germline): DFQATT, SNEGSKA (reference sequence). The CDR3 length is 16 residues. CDR3 sequence (DNA): TGCAGTGCTAGCCATAGGGATCAGGGAGGGCTCTACGAGCAGTACTTC. Amino acids: CSASHRDQGGLYEQYF.

The table lists this clonotype with many counts. V usage is TRBV7-9 and J usage is TRBJ1-1, with D uncertain. The CDR3 runs 14 residues. V dropped 5 bases and J dropped 1 base, with 11 bases sitting between them. CDR1 is SEHNR, CDR2 FQNEAQ, per germline (reference sequence). The CDR3 loop is CASSHIGRNTEAFF. The CDR3 DNA reads as TGTGCCAGCAGCCACATTGGACGGAACACTGAAGCTTTCTTT.